The sequence of this T cell receptor beta chain was determined in a study of Graves' ophthalmopathy and Graves' hyperthyroidism. This clonotype was picked up many times. The sequenced template was RNA, covering the TCR beta CDR3 region. Scientists carried out first-round RT-PCR using HTBI primers and then a second-round multiplex PCR. Using its own MiXCR run on the multiplex PCR reads, TCRdb lists one record per CDR3 protein. The sample carries 600,000 to 650,000 distinct CDR3 sequences, around a fifth recorded once. Germline V gene data show CDR1 as SGHAT and CDR2 as FQDESV (reference sequence). V trimming: 4 bases; J trimming: 0 bases; junction bases outside the gene matches: 8. This CDR3 has 18 residues. Excluded: other autoimmune disease, uncontrolled infection, pregnancy or lactation.

The rearrangement links TRBV11-1 to TRBJ2-6, with TRBD1 matching 8 bases. Sequencing used peripheral blood. This receptor was obtained from a woman aged 18-35 years with stable Graves' hyperthyroidism. Some clones in this sample may be carry-over from other donors' samples. The CDR3 region is CASSSRTGGLSGANVLTF. The CDR3 DNA reads TGTGCCAGCAGCTCCCGTACAGGGGGGCTCTCTGGGGCCAACGTCCTGACTTTC.